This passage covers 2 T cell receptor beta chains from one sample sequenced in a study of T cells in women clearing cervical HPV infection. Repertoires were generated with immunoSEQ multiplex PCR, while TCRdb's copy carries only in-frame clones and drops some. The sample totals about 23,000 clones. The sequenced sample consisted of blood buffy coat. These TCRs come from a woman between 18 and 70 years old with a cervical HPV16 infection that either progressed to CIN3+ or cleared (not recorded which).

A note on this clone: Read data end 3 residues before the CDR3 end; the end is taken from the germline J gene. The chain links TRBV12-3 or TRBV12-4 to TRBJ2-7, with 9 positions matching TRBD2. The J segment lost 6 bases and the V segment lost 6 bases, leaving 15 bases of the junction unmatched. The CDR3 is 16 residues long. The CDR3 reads CASRTYSSGELLEQYF. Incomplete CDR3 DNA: TGTGCCAGCAGAACCTACTCTAGCGGGGAGCTACTCGAG.

The CDR3 reads CASSLNSDTQYF. The CDR3 DNA, read in part, is TGCGCCAGCAGCTTGAACTCAGATACG. The rearrangement uses TRBV5-1 and TRBJ2-3; D not resolved. The CDR3 is cut off 3 residues early in the read; its end comes from the germline J gene. The V end lost 1 base, the J end lost 4 bases, and 4 bases lay between the germline ends. This CDR3 comprises 12 residues. The germline gives CDR1 SGHRS, CDR2 YFSETQ.